The 22 T cell receptor beta chains below were found in one sample sequenced in a study of blood T cell repertoires in COVID-19. Repertoires were generated with immunoSEQ multiplex PCR, while TCRdb's copy carries only in-frame clones and drops some. The sample contains more than 200,000 clones, around 84% of which appear only once. Input material: PBMCs or T cells enriched from blood (not recorded which). The receptors shown here come from a middle-aged woman with acute COVID-19.

This clone was seen a handful of times. This rearrangement joins TRBV12-3 or TRBV12-4 to TRBJ2-2, with 8 bases that match TRBD1. V was pared by 8 bases and J by 8 bases, with 7 bases of the junction left unmatched. This CDR3 is built from 13 residues. CDR3: CASEQGVGGELFF. CDR3 nucleotides: TGTGCCAGCGAACAGGGGGTCGGGGGGGAGCTGTTTTTT.

For this clone: Other DNA variants within this sample encode the same CDR3. The chain uses TRBV24-1 and TRBJ2-7, with 10 nucleotides matching TRBD1. Germline V gives CDR1 KGHDR, CDR2 SFDVKD. CDR3 length: 15 amino acids. With V trimmed by 3 bases and J by 2 bases, 3 bases remained unmatched. CDR3 nucleotides: TGTGCCACCAGTGATCCCGGGACAGGGGCCTACGAGCAGTACTTC. Its translation is CATSDPGTGAYEQYF.

The chain recombines TRBV4-3 with TRBJ2-5; 11 bases map to TRBD2. This CDR3 has 16 amino acids. Germline V CDR1 and CDR2: LGHNA, YSLEER. The V and J ends lost 4 bases and 1 base, in that order; junction bases with no gene match: 5. CDR3 in amino acids: CASSLSGRAFQETQYF. The CDR3 DNA sequence: TGCGCCAGCAGCCTTAGCGGGAGGGCCTTCCAAGAGACCCAGTACTTC.

This clone came up a few times. The rearrangement uses TRBV2 and TRBJ1-2, with 9 positions matching TRBD1. Germline trimming cut 3 bases from V and 12 bases from J; bases unmatched to any gene: 8. CDR3 size: 13 residues. Germline V gives CDR1 SNHLY, CDR2 FYNNEI. This CDR3 is CASSEVGQGGNTF. The CDR3 DNA is TGTGCCAGCAGTGAGGTGGGACAGGGTGGGAACACCTTC.

J is TRBJ1-4 and V is TRBV11-2; D perhaps matches TRBD1 (5 bases). Trimming stripped 3 bases from V and 7 bases from J, with 15 bases between. CDR1 and CDR2 (germline): SGHAT, FQNNGV. CDR3 length: 15 residues. CDR3 bases: TGTGCCAGCAGCTTTGAGGGAGGGGAGGGTGAAAAACTGTTTTTT. It translates to CASSFEGGEGEKLFF.

The J gene is TRBJ2-3, the V gene TRBV5-1, with 11 nucleotides matching TRBD2. The V gene end was trimmed by 0 bases and the J gene end by 5 bases; junction bases not matched to a gene: 2. The CDR3 extends over 15 amino acids. In germline, CDR1 is SGHRS, CDR2 YFSETQ. This CDR3 reads CASSLAGTSGDTQYF. The CDR3 DNA sequence: TGCGCCAGCAGCTTGGCCGGGACTAGCGGAGATACGCAGTATTTT.

The V call is TRBV19, the J call TRBJ1-2; 7 bases are a match to TRBD1. V shed 5 bases, J shed 3 bases, and the junction held 3 bases outside the gene matches. CDR3 length: 13 amino acids. Germline assignment: CDR1 LNHDA and CDR2 SQIVND (reference sequence). The CDR3 reads CASSLGQDYGYTF. In nucleotides, the CDR3 is TGTGCCAGTAGTCTAGGACAGGACTATGGCTACACCTTC.

The V call is TRBV7-2, the J call TRBJ2-4, with D unresolved. This CDR3 contains 14 residues. CDR1 SGHTA and CDR2 FQGNSA come from the germline V gene. The V and J ends lost 4 bases and 2 bases respectively, with 9 bases between them. In nucleotides, the CDR3 is TGTGCCAGCAGCTACTGGGCCTCCAAAAACATTCAGTACTTC. Translated: CASSYWASKNIQYF. Full variable domain (remainder filled in from reference TRBV7-2 and TRBJ2-4): GAGVSQSPSNKVTEKGKDVELRCDPISGHTALYWYRQSLGQGLEFLIYFQGNSAPDKSGLPSDRFSAERTGGSVSTLTIQRTQQEDSAVYLCASSYWASKNIQYFGAGTRLSVL.

The gene calls are TRBV5-1 and TRBJ2-3; TRBD1 is a possible D gene (6 bases). V was clipped by 1 base and J by 3 bases, with 12 bases between them. Germline lookup yields CDR1 SGHRS and CDR2 YFSETQ. This CDR3 spans 15 amino acids. The DNA for the CDR3 is TGCGCCAGCAGCTTGACTCAGGGGAAAACAGATACGCAGTATTTT. Residues: CASSLTQGKTDTQYF.

V is TRBV28 and J is TRBJ1-1, with D perhaps matching TRBD1 (6 bases). Trimming removed 5 bases from V and 10 bases from J, with 11 bases in between. The CDR3 is 11 residues long. The germline CDR1 and CDR2 sequences are MDHEN and SYDVKM. The DNA for the CDR3 is TGTGCCAGCAGTGACAGGATGGCAGCTTTCTTT. Protein sequence: CASSDRMAAFF.

J is TRBJ1-1 and V is TRBV9, with a weak D call TRBD1 (6 bases). This CDR3 is 14 amino acids long. The V end was cut by 4 bases, the J end by 4 bases, with 14 bases between. Germline CDR1 SGDLS, CDR2 YYNGEE. The CDR3 DNA reads as TGTGCCAGCAGCCCCCGGGGGGCGAGCACTGAAGCTTTCTTT. Amino acid sequence: CASSPRGASTEAFF. Based on the CDR3 plus reference TRBV9 and TRBJ1-1, the full variable domain is DSGVTQTPKHLITATGQRVTLRCSPRSGDLSVYWYQQSLDQGLQFLIQYYNGEERAKGNILERFSAQQFPDLHSELNLSSLELGDSALYFCASSPRGASTEAFFGQGTRLTVV.

The chain recombines TRBV6-5 with TRBJ1-3; D gene ambiguous. Germline V CDR1 and CDR2: MNHEY, SVGAGI. V was trimmed by 4 bases and J by 4 bases, leaving 8 bases between them. The CDR3 extends over 13 amino acids. Here the CDR3 reads CASSSDTGNTIYF. CDR3 sequence (DNA): TGTGCCAGCAGTTCTGACACCGGAAACACCATATATTTT.

V is TRBV7-8 and J is TRBJ2-2, with D perhaps TRBD2 (6 bases). Germline-derived CDR1 and CDR2 are SGHVS and FQNEAQ. This CDR3 is 15 amino acids long. The ends were cut back, 4 bases at V and 1 base at J, with 10 bases in the middle. As DNA, the CDR3 is TGTGCCAGCAGCTCTATTAGCGGGAACACCGGGGAGCTGTTTTTT. It specifies CASSSISGNTGELFF.

This chain uses TRBV7-9 with TRBJ2-5; 7 nucleotides match TRBD2. The length of the CDR3 is 16 residues. Trimming took 5 bases from V and 2 from J; bases not matched to a gene: 11. Germline CDR1 is SEHNR and CDR2 is FQNEAQ (reference sequence). The CDR3 DNA sequence: TGTGCCAGCAGCGGACCTCTACTAGCGAAACAAGAGACCCAGTACTTC. It yields the protein CASSGPLLAKQETQYF. The full variable domain, its missing parts supplied by reference TRBV7-9 and TRBJ2-5, is DTGVSQNPRHKITKRGQNVTFRCDPISEHNRLYWYRQTLGQGPEFLTYFQNEAQLEKSRLLSDRFSAERPKGSFSTLEIQRTEQGDSAMYLCASSGPLLAKQETQYFGPGTRLLVL.

The chain employs TRBV11-2 and TRBJ1-1, with D hard to call. CDR1 SGHAT and CDR2 FQNNGV come from the germline V gene. Deletions cut 2 bases from V and 1 base from J, with 11 bases between. This CDR3 comprises 15 residues. CDR3 in amino acids: CASSLLAGRNTEAFF. The CDR3, as DNA: TGTGCCAGCAGCTTATTGGCGGGGAGGAACACTGAAGCTTTCTTT.

This chain links TRBV5-1 with TRBJ1-6; no clear D. Trimming removed 1 base from V and 6 bases from J, with 11 bases in between. The CDR3 covers 15 residues. Germline V gene lookup returns CDR1 SGHRS and CDR2 YFSETQ. The CDR3 sequence is CASSLSAGSNSPLHF. The CDR3 DNA sequence: TGCGCCAGCAGCTTGTCCGCGGGCAGTAATTCACCCCTCCACTTT.

This clone came up a few times. This chain links TRBV28 with TRBJ2-4; D remains ambiguous. CDR1 and CDR2 from the germline V gene are MDHEN and SYDVKM. V gave up 8 bases and J gave up 3 bases, with 8 bases separating them. The CDR3 is 12 amino acids. In nucleotides, the CDR3 is TGTGCCAGCGAGAGTTTCAAAAACATTCAGTACTTC. As protein: CASESFKNIQYF.

This rearrangement joins TRBV6-5 to TRBJ2-7; 7 bases match TRBD1. The CDR3 extends over 12 amino acids. The germline gives CDR1 MNHEY, CDR2 SVGAGI. V trimming: 8 bases; J trimming: 4 bases; junction bases outside the gene matches: 5. This chain's CDR3 is CASLQGIYEQYF. For the CDR3, the DNA is TGTGCCAGCCTACAGGGGATTTACGAGCAGTACTTC.

The chain has TRBV25-1 and TRBJ1-2; possibly TRBD1 for D (5 bases). CDR3 length equals 11 residues. The germline CDR1 and CDR2 sequences are MGHDK and SYGVNS. V lost 6 bases to trimming and J lost 8 bases, with 10 bases between them. In DNA, the CDR3 is TGTGCCAGCAGAGAAAAGGGGGGCTACACCTTC. Translated, it gives CASREKGGYTF.

This clone was counted between two and nine times. The chain recombines TRBV4-1 with TRBJ1-2, with D perhaps TRBD1 (5 bases). The germline V gene encodes CDR1 MGHRA and CDR2 YSYEKL. Trimming pared 1 base from V and 4 bases from J, leaving 13 bases between. The CDR3 runs to 15 residues. The DNA of the CDR3 is TGCGCCAGCAGCCAAGTCGGCAGGGCGGCCTATGGCTACACCTTC. Residues: CASSQVGRAAYGYTF.

V usage is TRBV6-5 and J usage is TRBJ2-2; 7 nucleotides line up with TRBD1. The ends lost 4 bases at V and 7 bases at J; junction bases unmatched: 6. CDR1 is MNHEY, CDR2 SVGAGI, per germline. The CDR3 consists of 14 residues. The CDR3 bases are TGTGCCAGCAGTTTAACACAGGGGAACGGGGAGCTGTTTTTT. Its protein product is CASSLTQGNGELFF.

This chain uses TRBV18 with TRBJ2-6; D is unclear. Trimming shortened V by 2 bases and J by 2 bases, and 10 bases separated the two germline ends. Looked up from germline, CDR1 is KGHSH and CDR2 is LQKENI. The CDR3 covers 16 residues. Here the CDR3 reads CASSPMSGAGANVLTF. CDR3 bases: TGTGCCAGCTCACCAATGTCAGGTGCTGGGGCCAACGTCCTGACTTTC.